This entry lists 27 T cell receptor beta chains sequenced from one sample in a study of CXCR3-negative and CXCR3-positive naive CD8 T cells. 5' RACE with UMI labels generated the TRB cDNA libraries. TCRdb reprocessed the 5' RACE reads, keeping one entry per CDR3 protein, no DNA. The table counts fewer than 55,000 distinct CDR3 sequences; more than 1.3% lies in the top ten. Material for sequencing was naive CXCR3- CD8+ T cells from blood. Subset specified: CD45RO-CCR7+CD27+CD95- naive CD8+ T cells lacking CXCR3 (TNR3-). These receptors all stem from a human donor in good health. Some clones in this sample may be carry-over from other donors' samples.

The chain's CDR3 is CASSSTGIQVSYEQYF. The V and J genes are TRBV5-1 and TRBJ2-7; no DNA is available, so the TRBD1 call from TCRdb remains unchecked. The CDR3 contains 16 residues. Germline assignment: CDR1 SGHRS and CDR2 YFSETQ.

The CDR3 sequence is CASSLVGETYEQYF. The gene calls are TRBV7-6 and TRBJ2-7; TCRdb's D gene call, TRBD2, goes unchecked for lack of DNA. Germline values: CDR1 SGHVS, CDR2 FNYEAQ. CDR3 size: 14 residues.

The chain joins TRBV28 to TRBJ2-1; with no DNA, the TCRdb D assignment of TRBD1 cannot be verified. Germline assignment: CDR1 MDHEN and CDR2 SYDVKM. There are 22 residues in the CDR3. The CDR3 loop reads CASNPYAGAGVHPPTSYNEQFF.

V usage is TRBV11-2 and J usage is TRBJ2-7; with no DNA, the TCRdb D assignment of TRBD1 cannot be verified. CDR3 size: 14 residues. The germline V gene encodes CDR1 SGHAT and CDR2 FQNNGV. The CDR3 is CASSFHRQGYEQYF.

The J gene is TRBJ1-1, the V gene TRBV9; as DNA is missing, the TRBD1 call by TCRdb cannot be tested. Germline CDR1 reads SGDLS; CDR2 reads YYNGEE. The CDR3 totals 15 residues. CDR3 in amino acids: CASSVETGVGTEAFF.

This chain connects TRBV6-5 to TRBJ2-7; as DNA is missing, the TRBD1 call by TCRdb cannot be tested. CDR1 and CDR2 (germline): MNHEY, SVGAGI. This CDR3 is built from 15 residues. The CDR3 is CASSTSPGSSYEQYF.

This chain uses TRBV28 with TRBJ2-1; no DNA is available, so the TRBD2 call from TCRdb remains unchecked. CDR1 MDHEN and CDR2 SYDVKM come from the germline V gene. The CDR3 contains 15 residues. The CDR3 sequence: CASSFWGLALNEQFF.

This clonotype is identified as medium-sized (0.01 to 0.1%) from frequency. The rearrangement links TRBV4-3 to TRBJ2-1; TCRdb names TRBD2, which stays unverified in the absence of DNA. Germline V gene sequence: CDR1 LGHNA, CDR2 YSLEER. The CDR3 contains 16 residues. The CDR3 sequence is CASSQEDWRSYNEQFF.

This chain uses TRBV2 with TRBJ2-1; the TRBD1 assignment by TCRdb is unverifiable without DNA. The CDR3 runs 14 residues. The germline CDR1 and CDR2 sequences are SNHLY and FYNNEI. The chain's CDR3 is CASSDLQAPREQFF.

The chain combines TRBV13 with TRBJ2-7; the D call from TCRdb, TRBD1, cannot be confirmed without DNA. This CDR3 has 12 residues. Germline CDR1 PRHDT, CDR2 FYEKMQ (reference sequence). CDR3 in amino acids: CASSPGQGAQYF.

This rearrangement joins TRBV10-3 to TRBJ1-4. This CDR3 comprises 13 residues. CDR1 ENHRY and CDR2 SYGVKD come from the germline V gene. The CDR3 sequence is CAISEPIREKLFF.

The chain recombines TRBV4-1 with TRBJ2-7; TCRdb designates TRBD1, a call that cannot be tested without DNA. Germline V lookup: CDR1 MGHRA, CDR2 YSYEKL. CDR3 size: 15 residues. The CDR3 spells CASSSNRGNRYEQYF.

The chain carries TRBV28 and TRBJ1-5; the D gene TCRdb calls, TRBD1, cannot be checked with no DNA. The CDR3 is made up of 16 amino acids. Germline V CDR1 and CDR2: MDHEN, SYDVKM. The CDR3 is CASSQGHRTKDQPQHF.

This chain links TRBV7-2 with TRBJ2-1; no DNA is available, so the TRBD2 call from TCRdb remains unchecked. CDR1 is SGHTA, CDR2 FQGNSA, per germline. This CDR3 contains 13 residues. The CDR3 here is CASSSGLEDEQFF.

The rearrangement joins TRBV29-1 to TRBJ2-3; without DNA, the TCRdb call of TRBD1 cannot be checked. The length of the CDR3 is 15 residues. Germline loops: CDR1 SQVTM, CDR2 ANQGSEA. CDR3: CSVTGGTENTDTQYF.

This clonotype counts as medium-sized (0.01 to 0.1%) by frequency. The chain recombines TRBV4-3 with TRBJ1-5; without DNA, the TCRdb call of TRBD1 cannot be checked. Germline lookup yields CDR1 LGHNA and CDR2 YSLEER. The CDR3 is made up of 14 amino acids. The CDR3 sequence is CASSLDRGVQPQHF.

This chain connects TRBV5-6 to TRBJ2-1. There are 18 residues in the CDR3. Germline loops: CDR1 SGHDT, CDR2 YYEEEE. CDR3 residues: CASSLELVVARTYNEQFF.

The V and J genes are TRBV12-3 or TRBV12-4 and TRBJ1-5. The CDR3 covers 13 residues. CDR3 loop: CASIEVPNQPQHF.

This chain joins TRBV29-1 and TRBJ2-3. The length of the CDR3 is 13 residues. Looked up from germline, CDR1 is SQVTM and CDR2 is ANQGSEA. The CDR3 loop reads CSVGEQNTDTQYF.

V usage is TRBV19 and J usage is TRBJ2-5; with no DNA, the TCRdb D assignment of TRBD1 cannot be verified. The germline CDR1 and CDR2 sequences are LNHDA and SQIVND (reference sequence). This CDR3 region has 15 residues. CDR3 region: CASSPRVSTQETQYF.

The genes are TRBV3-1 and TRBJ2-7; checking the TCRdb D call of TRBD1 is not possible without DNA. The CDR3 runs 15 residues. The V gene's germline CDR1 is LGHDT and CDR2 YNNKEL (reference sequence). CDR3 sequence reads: CASSQDQGVGREQYF.

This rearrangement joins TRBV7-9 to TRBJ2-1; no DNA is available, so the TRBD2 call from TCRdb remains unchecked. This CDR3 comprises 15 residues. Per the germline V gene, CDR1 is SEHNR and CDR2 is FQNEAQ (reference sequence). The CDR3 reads CASSPGLAVPNEQFF.

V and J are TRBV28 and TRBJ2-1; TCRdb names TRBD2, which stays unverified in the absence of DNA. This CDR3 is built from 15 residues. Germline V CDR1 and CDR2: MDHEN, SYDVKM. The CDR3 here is CASSLLEPAYNEQFF. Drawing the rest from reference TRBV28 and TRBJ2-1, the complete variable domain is DVKVTQSSRYLVKRTGEKVFLECVQDMDHENMFWYRQDPGLGLRLIYFSYDVKMKEKGDIPEGYSVSREKKERFSLILESASTNQTSMYLCASSLLEPAYNEQFFGPGTRLTVL.

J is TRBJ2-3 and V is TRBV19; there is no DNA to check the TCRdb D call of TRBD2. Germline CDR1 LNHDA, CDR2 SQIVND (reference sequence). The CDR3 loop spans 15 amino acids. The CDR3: CASSMGASSTDTQYF.

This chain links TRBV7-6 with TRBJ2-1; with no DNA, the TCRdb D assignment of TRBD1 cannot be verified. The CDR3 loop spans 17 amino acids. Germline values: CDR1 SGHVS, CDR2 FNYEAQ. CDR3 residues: CASSLAVGTGLHNEQFF.

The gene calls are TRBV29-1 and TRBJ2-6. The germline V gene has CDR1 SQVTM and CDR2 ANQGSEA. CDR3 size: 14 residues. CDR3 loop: CSVDLASGANVLTF.

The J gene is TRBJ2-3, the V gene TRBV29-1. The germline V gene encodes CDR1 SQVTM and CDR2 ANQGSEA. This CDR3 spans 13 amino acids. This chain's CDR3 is CSVEDTRTDTQYF.